This TCR beta chain was recovered during a study of OX40 agonist ivuxolimab in advanced cancers. About the study as a whole: The costimulatory receptor OX40 (CD134) was targeted by ivuxolimab, a fully human IgG2 agonistic monoclonal antibody. Intravenous ivuxolimab was administered to patients every 2 weeks at six dose levels: 0.01, 0.1, 0.3, 1.5, 3 and 10 mg/kg. Among the approximately 54 dose-escalation patients, 19 had hepatocellular carcinoma, roughly 15 melanoma, 9 renal cell carcinoma and 9 head and neck cancer. The dose-escalation cohort was about 86% male with a mean age of about 60 years, ranging from about 23 to 85. Patients were allowed to have had prior anti-PD-1, anti-PD-L1 or anti-CTLA-4 therapy, and less than 45% of the dose-escalation patients had previously received checkpoint inhibitors. Partial responses occurred in three dose-escalation patients, of whom one had hepatocellular carcinoma and two had cutaneous melanoma. The point of sequencing TCRbeta in the periphery was to test whether ivuxolimab changed TCR sequence diversity and drove clonal T-cell expansion. The paper describes the monotherapy dose-escalation part (N = 52 patients) of the phase I trial of ivuxolimab. On the study overall, not on this receptor specifically: After ivuxolimab, CD8+ T cells had more expanded clones than CD4+ T cells on average. At doses of 0.1 to 3.0 mg/kg, clonal expansion of both CD4+ and CD8+ blood T cells was observed from baseline to week 6. Which antigens the clonally expanded peripheral T cells were specific for was not determined. In partial responders in the 0.1-3.0 mg/kg groups, normalized peripheral clonal expansion was found to be among the lowest, especially among CD8+ T cells. Low levels of normalized T-cell clonal expansion were also seen in some nonresponding patients.

In this sample, this clone turned up once. Its target antigen remains unknown. Base qualities are missing; no much larger clone stands one base away. For sequencing of the TCRbeta CDR3 region, genomic DNA was extracted from the sorted cells. TCRbeta CDR3 regions were sequenced using the immunoSEQ Assay. TCRdb holds this immuneACCESS table with in-frame rearrangements only. Some clones are missing; in checked studies, unresolved V genes explain under half, and the rest has no known cause. The sample profile shows tens of thousands of clones; 89% of them were found once. Approximately 0.38% of the sample comes from the top ten. The trial excluded patients who had a history of autoimmune disease or who were on systemic immunosuppression. Peripheral blood for TCR sequencing was collected from all dose cohorts at baseline, on cycle 4 day 1, and on cycle 7 day 1. The samples were drawn from a first-in-human, open-label, multicenter phase I dose-escalation trial of ivuxolimab. Adults with locally advanced or metastatic melanoma, renal cell, hepatocellular, or head and neck squamous cell carcinoma were enrolled in the trial. Before TCR sequencing, CD4+ T cells and CD8+ T cells from peripheral blood were sorted into separate populations.

As encoded in the germline V gene, CDR1 is SGDLS while CDR2 is YYNGEE. Trimming costs V 5 bases and J 9 bases, and their ends lie 18 bases apart. Counted from cysteine to phenylalanine, this CDR3 has 14 amino acids. Just CDR3 DNA is preserved here, 42 bases in frame from base 1. The chain was built from TRBV9 and TRBJ2-1; the D segment might be TRBD1 or TRBD2, since each matches 5 bases. The clonotype comes from an adult with an advanced solid tumor such as melanoma, head and neck, liver or kidney cancer. The specimen was CD4+ or CD8+ T cells sorted from blood, collected in a trial of the OX40 agonist ivuxolimab. The nucleotides are TGTGCCAGCAGACCCGGGACCGGGCTGGGTGAGCAGTTCTTC. Its protein product is CASRPGTGLGEQFF. Beyond the CDR3, the reference TRBV9 and TRBJ2-1 genes provide the residues; the full variable domain reads: DSGVTQTPKHLITATGQRVTLRCSPRSGDLSVYWYQQSLDQGLQFLIQYYNGEERAKGNILERFSAQQFPDLHSELNLSSLELGDSALYFCASRPGTGLGEQFFGPGTRLTVL.